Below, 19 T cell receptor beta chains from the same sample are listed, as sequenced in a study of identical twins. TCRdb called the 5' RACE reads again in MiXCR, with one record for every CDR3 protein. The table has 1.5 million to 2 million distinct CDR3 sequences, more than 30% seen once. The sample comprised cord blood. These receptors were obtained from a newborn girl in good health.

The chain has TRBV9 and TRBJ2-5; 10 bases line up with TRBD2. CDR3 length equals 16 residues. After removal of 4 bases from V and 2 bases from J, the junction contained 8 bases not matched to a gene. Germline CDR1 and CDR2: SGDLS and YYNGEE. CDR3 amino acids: CASSPGPGLAQETQYF. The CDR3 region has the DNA TGTGCCAGCAGCCCCGGACCGGGACTAGCGCAAGAGACCCAGTACTTC.

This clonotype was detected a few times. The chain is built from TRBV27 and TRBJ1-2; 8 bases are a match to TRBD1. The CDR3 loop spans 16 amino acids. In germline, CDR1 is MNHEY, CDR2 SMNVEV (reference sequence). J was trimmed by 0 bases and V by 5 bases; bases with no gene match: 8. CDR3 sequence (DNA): TGTGCCAGCAGTAGAATTCCAGGGGGCGCTAACTATGGCTACACCTTC. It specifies CASSRIPGGANYGYTF.

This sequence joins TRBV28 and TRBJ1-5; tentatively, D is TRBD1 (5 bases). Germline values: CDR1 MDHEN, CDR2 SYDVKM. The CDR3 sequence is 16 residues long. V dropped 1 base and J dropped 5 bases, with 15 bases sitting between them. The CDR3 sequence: CASSLLGLGTHQPQHF. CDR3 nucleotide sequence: TGTGCCAGCAGTTTATTAGGACTGGGGACCCATCAGCCCCAGCATTTT.

CDR3 in amino acids: CASSPPGGANVLTF. The CDR3 coding sequence is TGTGCCAGCTCACCACCGGGTGGGGCCAACGTCCTGACTTTC. V is TRBV18 and J is TRBJ2-6; unclear D gene. Germline V gene sequence: CDR1 KGHSH, CDR2 LQKENI. V was clipped by 0 bases and J by 3 bases, with 3 bases between them. This CDR3 is 14 amino acids long. Complete variable domain (other parts from reference TRBV18 and TRBJ2-6): NAGVMQNPRHLVRRRGQEARLRCSPMKGHSHVYWYRQLPEEGLKFMVYLQKENIIDESGMPKERFSAEFPKEGPSILRIQQVVRGDSAAYFCASSPPGGANVLTFGAGSRLTVL.

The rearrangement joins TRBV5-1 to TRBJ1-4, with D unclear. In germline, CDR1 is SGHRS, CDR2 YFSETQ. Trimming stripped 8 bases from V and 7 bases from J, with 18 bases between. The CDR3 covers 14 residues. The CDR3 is CASRIFLRAEKLFF. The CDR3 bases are TGCGCCAGTCGTATCTTCTTGCGTGCTGAAAAACTGTTTTTT.

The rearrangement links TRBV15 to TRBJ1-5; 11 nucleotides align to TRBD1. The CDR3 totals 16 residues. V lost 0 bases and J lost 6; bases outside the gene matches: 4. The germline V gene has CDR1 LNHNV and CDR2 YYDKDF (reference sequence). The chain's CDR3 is CATSRDLDRGRQPQHF. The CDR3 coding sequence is TGTGCCACCAGCAGAGATTTGGACAGGGGGCGTCAGCCCCAGCATTTT.

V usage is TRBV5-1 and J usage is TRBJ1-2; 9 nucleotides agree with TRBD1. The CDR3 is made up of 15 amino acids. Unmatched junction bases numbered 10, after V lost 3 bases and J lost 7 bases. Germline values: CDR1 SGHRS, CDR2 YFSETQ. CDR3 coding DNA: TGCGCCAGCAGCTCATCCGGGACAGGGAGTGGTGGCTACACCTTC. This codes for CASSSSGTGSGGYTF. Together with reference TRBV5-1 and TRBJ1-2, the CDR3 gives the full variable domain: KAGVTQTPRYLIKTRGQQVTLSCSPISGHRSVSWYQQTPGQGLQFLFEYFSETQRNKGNFPGRFSGRQFSNSRSEMNVSTLELGDSALYLCASSSSGTGSGGYTFGSGTRLTVV.

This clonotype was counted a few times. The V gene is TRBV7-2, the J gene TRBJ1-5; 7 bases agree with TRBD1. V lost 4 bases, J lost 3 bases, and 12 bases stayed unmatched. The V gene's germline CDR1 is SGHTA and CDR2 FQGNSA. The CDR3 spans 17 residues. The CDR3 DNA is TGTGCCAGCAGCTCGGCTATCTACAGGGGCCTCAATCAGCCCCAGCATTTT. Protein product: CASSSAIYRGLNQPQHF.

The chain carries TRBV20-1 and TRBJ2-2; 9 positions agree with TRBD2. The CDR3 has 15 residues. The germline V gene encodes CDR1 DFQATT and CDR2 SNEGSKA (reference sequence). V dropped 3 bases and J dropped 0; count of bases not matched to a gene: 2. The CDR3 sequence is CSARTSGTNTGELFF. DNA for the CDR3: TGCAGTGCTAGGACTAGCGGAACGAACACCGGGGAGCTGTTTTTT.

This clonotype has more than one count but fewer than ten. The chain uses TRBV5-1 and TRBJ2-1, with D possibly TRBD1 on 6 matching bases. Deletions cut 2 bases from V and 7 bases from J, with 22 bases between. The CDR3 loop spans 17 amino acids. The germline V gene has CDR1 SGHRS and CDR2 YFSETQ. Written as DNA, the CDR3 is TGCGCCAGCAGCTTCAGCTGGAAAGCGCAAGGGGGTAATGAGCAGTTCTTC. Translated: CASSFSWKAQGGNEQFF.

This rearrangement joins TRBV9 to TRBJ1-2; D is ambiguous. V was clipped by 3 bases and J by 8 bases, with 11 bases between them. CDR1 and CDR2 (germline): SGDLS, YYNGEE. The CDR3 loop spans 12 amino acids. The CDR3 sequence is CASSEVTWGYTF. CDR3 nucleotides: TGTGCCAGCAGCGAAGTCACGTGGGGCTACACCTTC.

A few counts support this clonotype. As DNA, the CDR3 is TGTGCCAGCAGTTTATACCCTCGGGACTCGAATTCACCCCTCCACTTT. Translating gives CASSLYPRDSNSPLHF. The chain links TRBV6-1 to TRBJ1-6; D may be TRBD1 (5 bases). CDR1 MNHNS and CDR2 SASEGT come from the germline V gene. This CDR3 comprises 16 residues. V gave up 5 bases and J gave up 7 bases, with 18 bases separating them.

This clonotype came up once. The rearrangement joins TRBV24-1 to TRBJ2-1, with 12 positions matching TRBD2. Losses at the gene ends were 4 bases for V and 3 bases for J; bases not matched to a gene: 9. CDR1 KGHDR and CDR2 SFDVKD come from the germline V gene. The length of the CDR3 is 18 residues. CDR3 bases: TGTGCCACCAGTGACCGTGACATGGGACTAGCGGGCTACAATGAGCAGTTCTTC. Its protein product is CATSDRDMGLAGYNEQFF.

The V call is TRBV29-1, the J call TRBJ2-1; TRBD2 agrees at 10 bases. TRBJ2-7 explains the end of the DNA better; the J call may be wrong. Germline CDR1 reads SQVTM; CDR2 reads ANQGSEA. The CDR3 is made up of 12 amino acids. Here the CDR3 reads CSPRTSGNEQYF. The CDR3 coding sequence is TGCAGCCCCCGGACTAGCGGCAATGAGCAGTACTTC.

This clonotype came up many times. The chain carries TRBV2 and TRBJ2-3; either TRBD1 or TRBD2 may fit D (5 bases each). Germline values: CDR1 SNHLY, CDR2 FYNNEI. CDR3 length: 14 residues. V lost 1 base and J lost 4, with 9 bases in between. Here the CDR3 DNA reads TGTGCCAGCAGTGAAGGAGGGGTGGCAGATACGCAGTATTTT. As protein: CASSEGGVADTQYF.

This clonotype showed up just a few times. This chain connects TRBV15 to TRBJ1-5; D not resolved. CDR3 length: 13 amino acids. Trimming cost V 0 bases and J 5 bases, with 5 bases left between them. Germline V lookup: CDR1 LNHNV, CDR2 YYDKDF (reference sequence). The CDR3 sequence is CATSRDTDQPQHF. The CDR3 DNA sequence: TGTGCCACCAGCAGAGACACTGATCAGCCCCAGCATTTT.

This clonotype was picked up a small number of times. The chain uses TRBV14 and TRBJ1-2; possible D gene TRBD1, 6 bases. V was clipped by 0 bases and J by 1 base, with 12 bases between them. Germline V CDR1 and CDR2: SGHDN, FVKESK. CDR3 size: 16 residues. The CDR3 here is CASSQDGQLHNYGYTF. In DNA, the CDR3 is TGTGCCAGCAGCCAAGACGGACAGCTCCATAACTATGGCTACACCTTC.

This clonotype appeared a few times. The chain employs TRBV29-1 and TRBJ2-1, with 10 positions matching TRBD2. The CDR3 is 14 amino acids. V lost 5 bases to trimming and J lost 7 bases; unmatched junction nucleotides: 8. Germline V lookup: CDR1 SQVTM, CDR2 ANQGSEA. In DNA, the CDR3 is TGCAGCGTTAAGCGGGAGGGCCGAGGAAATGAGCAGTTCTTC. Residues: CSVKREGRGNEQFF.

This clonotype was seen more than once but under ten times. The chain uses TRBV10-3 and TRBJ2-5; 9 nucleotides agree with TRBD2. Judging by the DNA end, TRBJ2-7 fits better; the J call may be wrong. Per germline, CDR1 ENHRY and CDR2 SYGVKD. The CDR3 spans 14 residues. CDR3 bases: TGTGCCATCAGTGAGAATCATAGCGGGAGCGAGCAGTACTTC. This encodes CAISENHSGSEQYF.